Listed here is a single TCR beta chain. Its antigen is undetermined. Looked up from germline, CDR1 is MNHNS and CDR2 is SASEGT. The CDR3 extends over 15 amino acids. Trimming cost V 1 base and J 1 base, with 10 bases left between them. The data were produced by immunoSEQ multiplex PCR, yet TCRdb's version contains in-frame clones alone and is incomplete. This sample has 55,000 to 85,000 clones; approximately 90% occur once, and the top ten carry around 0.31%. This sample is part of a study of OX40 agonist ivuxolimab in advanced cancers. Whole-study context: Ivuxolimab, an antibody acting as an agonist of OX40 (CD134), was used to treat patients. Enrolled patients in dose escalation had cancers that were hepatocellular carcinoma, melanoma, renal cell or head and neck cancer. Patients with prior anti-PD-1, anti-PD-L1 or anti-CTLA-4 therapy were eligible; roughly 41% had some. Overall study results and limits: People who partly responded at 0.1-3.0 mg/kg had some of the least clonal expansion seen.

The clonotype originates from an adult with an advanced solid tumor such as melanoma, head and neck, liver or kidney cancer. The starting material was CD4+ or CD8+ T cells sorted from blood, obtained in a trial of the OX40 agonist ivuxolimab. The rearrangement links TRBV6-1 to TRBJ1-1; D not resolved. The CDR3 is CASSEVAGPNTEAFF. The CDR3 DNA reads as TGTGCCAGCAGTGAAGTAGCAGGACCGAACACTGAAGCTTTCTTT.